This passage covers 17 T cell receptor beta chains from one sample sequenced in a study of human T cells and chemical hapten exposure. The time point here: pre-sensitization, week 0. As for treatment: therapeutic diphenylcyclopropenone sensitization with weekly scalp DPC. TCRdb re-analysed the RACE reads in MiXCR, keeping a single row per CDR3 protein. The table lists some 84,000 distinct CDR3 sequences, roughly 8.5% of them singletons. The sample was whole blood, taken in connection with sensitization to the hapten diphenylcyclopropenone (DPC). The receptor source for this set is a man aged 40-49 years with alopecia areata. Some clones in this sample may be carry-over from other donors' samples.

This clonotype appeared many times. The rearrangement links TRBV18 to TRBJ2-1; a weak D match, TRBD1 (6 bases). The V gene's germline CDR1 is KGHSH and CDR2 LQKENI. Trimming removed 8 bases at V and 8 bases at J, with 10 bases between. The CDR3 loop spans 11 amino acids. DNA of the CDR3: TGTGCCAGCAGTCCAGGGGATGAGCAGTTCTTC. Protein sequence: CASSPGDEQFF.

This clonotype has at least ten counts. V and J are TRBV25-1 and TRBJ1-6; 9 bases are a match to TRBD1. This CDR3 has 17 residues. Germline lookup yields CDR1 MGHDK and CDR2 SYGVNS. V was pared by 5 bases and J by 2 bases, with 7 bases of the junction left unmatched. CDR3 loop: CASSQKTGGTYNSPLHF. Written as DNA, the CDR3 is TGTGCCAGCAGTCAAAAGACAGGGGGTACCTATAATTCACCCCTCCACTTT.

This clonotype has only a few counts. This sequence joins TRBV24-1 and TRBJ2-7; D might be TRBD1 (5 bases). The CDR3 runs to 18 residues. Germline CDR1 KGHDR, CDR2 SFDVKD. Trimming pared 0 bases from V and 0 bases from J, leaving 17 bases between. The CDR3 DNA sequence: TGTGCCACCAGTGATTTGCCTAGGGGTCCTCACAACTCCTACGAGCAGTACGTC. Its protein is CATSDLPRGPHNSYEQYV.

V usage is TRBV12-3 or TRBV12-4 and J usage is TRBJ1-4, with 10 bases that match TRBD1. This CDR3 spans 14 amino acids. V gave up 6 bases and J gave up 7 bases; unmatched junction bases: 5. CDR3 sequence (DNA): TGTGCCAGCAGCACGACAGGGGGCCTTGAAAAACTGTTTTTT. Its translation is CASSTTGGLEKLFF.

The chain uses TRBV5-6 and TRBJ2-7, with a tentative D call TRBD2 (6 bases). The germline CDR1 and CDR2 sequences are SGHDT and YYEEEE. The CDR3 sequence is 18 residues long. Trimming removed 4 bases from V and 7 bases from J, with 30 bases in between. This chain's CDR3 is CASSPWVETHVRRGEQYV. DNA of the CDR3: TGTGCCAGCAGCCCCTGGGTAGAGACGCACGTCCGGAGGGGAGAGCAGTACGTC.

This clonotype was seen many times. The chain joins TRBV2 to TRBJ1-2; D gene ambiguous. V was pared by 7 bases and J by 5 bases, with 20 bases between. The CDR3 sequence is 15 residues long. Germline CDR1 is SNHLY and CDR2 is FYNNEI. CDR3 DNA: TGTGCCAGCAAGGAGGAGGGCTTGACGGGGTATGGCTACACCTTC. Translating gives CASKEEGLTGYGYTF.

In its sample, this clonotype was seen many times. V usage is TRBV29-1 and J usage is TRBJ1-1; D call uncertain. CDR1 is SQVTM, CDR2 ANQGSEA, per germline. This CDR3 spans 12 amino acids. The V end was cut by 4 bases, the J end by 0 bases, with 6 bases between. The CDR3 DNA reads as TGCAGCGTTGTAGGGATGAACACTGAAGCTTTCTTT. Protein sequence: CSVVGMNTEAFF.

The table lists this clonotype with many counts. This chain uses TRBV15 with TRBJ2-7, with D maybe TRBD2 (5 bases). Germline CDR1 reads LNHNV; CDR2 reads YYDKDF (reference sequence). V gave up 3 bases and J gave up 2 bases, with 14 bases separating them. This CDR3 is 15 amino acids long. The chain's CDR3 is CATSSLLERPYEQYF. CDR3 in DNA: TGTGCCACCAGCAGCCTACTTGAGCGGCCCTACGAGCAGTACTTC.

This clonotype has a count of ten or more. J is TRBJ1-2 and V is TRBV6-2 or TRBV6-3, with TRBD1 identical over 9 bases. The CDR3 length is 13 residues. With 6 bases clipped from V and 4 bases from J, the junction kept 3 bases outside the gene matches. Germline V gene lookup returns CDR1 MNHEY and CDR2 SVGEGT. The CDR3 DNA reads as TGTGCCAGCAGCCGGGACAGGGCCTATGGCTACACCTTC. Translation gives CASSRDRAYGYTF.

This clonotype was recorded at least ten times. V is TRBV12-3 or TRBV12-4 and J is TRBJ1-2; D remains ambiguous. Trimming removed 6 bases at V and 6 bases at J, with 11 bases between. The length of the CDR3 is 12 residues. CDR3 nucleotide sequence: TGTGCCAGCAGACGCTGGACGGATGGCTACACCTTC. Residues: CASRRWTDGYTF.

The gene calls are TRBV6-2 or TRBV6-3 and TRBJ2-4, with D uncertain. This CDR3 comprises 13 residues. V was clipped by 8 bases and J by 3 bases, with 11 bases between them. The germline CDR1 and CDR2 sequences are MNHEY and SVGEGT. Written as DNA, the CDR3 is TGTGCCAGCCAAGAATATGACAAAAACATTCAGTACTTC. Protein product: CASQEYDKNIQYF.

The chain employs TRBV6-1 and TRBJ2-7; no reliable D call. Germline V gives CDR1 MNHNS, CDR2 SASEGT. Trimming pared 5 bases from V and 9 bases from J, leaving 14 bases between. The CDR3 loop spans 12 amino acids. CDR3 sequence: CASSRELWGQYV. The CDR3 region has the DNA TGTGCCAGCAGTAGAGAGCTCTGGGGGCAGTACGTC.

On this clonotype itself: This may arise from a read error, as a much more abundant clone is one base away. The chain uses TRBV9 and TRBJ1-4; weak D call: TRBD1 (5 bases). The V gene lost 7 bases and the J gene lost 5 bases, with 15 bases spanning the gap. This CDR3 contains 14 residues. The germline V gene has CDR1 SGDLS and CDR2 YYNGEE. The DNA for the CDR3 is TGTGCCAGCGGGCCTCAGGGTGGAAATGAAAAACTGTTTTTT. Its protein product is CASGPQGGNEKLFF.

The sample holds a few counts of this clonotype. The genes are TRBV6-5 and TRBJ1-1, with 7 bases aligning to TRBD1. The V gene's germline CDR1 is MNHEY and CDR2 SVGAGI. V shed 6 bases and J 7 bases; nucleotides not matched to a gene: 5. The CDR3 length is 12 residues. CDR3 protein: CASSRDSNEAFF. The CDR3 DNA sequence: TGTGCCAGCAGCAGGGACAGCAATGAAGCTTTCTTT.

This rearrangement joins TRBV6-2 or TRBV6-3 to TRBJ1-1; weak D call: TRBD1 (6 bases). CDR1 and CDR2 (germline): MNHEY, SVGEGT. The CDR3 has 15 residues. V was shortened by 0 bases and J by 7 bases, with 15 bases between the two germline ends. The CDR3 DNA is TGTGCCAGCAGTTACTCGGCACAGGGAGAGATTGAAGCTTTCTTT. The encoded protein is CASSYSAQGEIEAFF.

As for this clonotype: The junction differs from germline at one of its ends, possibly a read error. The V gene is TRBV7-2, the J gene TRBJ2-2; possible D gene TRBD2, 6 bases. The CDR3 covers 13 residues. CDR1 and CDR2 from the germline V gene are SGHTA and FQGNSA. Here the CDR3 DNA reads TGTGCCAGCAGCATACAGATCACCGGGGGGCTGTTTTTT. It codes for CASSIQITGGLFF.

This clonotype was seen more than once but under ten times. The chain links TRBV5-4 to TRBJ2-3, with D perhaps TRBD1 (6 bases). Deletions cut 3 bases from V and 5 bases from J, with 19 bases between. The CDR3 totals 16 residues. Germline V gives CDR1 SGHNT, CDR2 YYREEE (reference sequence). CDR3 nucleotide sequence: TGTGCCAGCAGCTCCCCCGTAGCGCCAGGGGTAGATACGCAGTATTTT. Its protein product is CASSSPVAPGVDTQYF.